The rows below give T cell receptor beta chains drawn from one sample of a study of molecular identifiers for immune sequencing clone quantification. In TCRdb, the PCR reads were re-called with MiXCR into one record per CDR3 protein. This table holds 550,000 to 750,000 distinct CDR3 sequences, 15% to 20% found once. Material for sequencing was naive CD8+ T cells from blood, with Jurkat cell RNA spiked in. The receptors come from a human donor in good health. Some libraries in this study had Jurkat cell RNA spiked in. CDR3s include the opening cysteine and the closing phenylalanine or tryptophan. Fields, in order: V gene, clone size, J gene, D gene, CDR3 DNA, CDR3 protein. D genes are given only for firm matches. Expanded clones get a size class; other rows say once, few or many, or leave the size out.

TRBV11-3,many,TRBJ2-7,TRBD1,TGTGCCAGCAGGTGGACAGGGGTCTCCTACGAGCAGTACTTC,CASRWTGVSYEQYF
TRBV29-1,many,TRBJ1-2,.,TGCAGCGTTGTAGAGATGACTTCCGTCAGTGTTCCCTACACCTTC,CSVVEMTSVSVPYTF
TRBV30,few,TRBJ2-1,TRBD2,TGTGCCTGGAGTGTAGGCGCGGGAGGGCCGAGTGAGCAGTTCTTC,CAWSVGAGGPSEQFF
TRBV7-9,many,TRBJ2-5,.,TGTGCCAGCAGCATGGGGGGCGCCGAGACCCAGTACTTC,CASSMGGAETQYF
TRBV6-2/TRBV6-3,many,TRBJ2-3,.,TGTGCCAGCAGTTTACAGCAAAACAGGTTCATTGATACGCAGTATTTT,CASSLQQNRFIDTQYF
TRBV5-1,.,TRBJ2-7,.,TGCGCCAGCAGCTTGGCCATCGCGGTGGCCGAGCAGTACTTC,CASSLAIAVAEQYF
TRBV6-2/TRBV6-3,.,TRBJ2-1,.,TGTGCCAGCAGACAGGGCTATGAGCAGTTCTTC,CASRQGYEQFF
TRBV29-1,.,TRBJ2-1,TRBD2,TGCAGCGTTTTCACCGGGACTAGCGCATACGATGAGCAGTTCTTC,CSVFTGTSAYDEQFF
TRBV4-3,.,TRBJ2-2,.,TGCGCCAGCAGCCAATGGGACAACCCAATGAACACCGGGGAGCTGTTTTTT,CASSQWDNPMNTGELFF
TRBV5-1,many,TRBJ2-7,.,TGCGCCAGCAGCCCCGGAGACGGCCCCTACGAGCAGTACTTC,CASSPGDGPYEQYF
TRBV28,many,TRBJ2-7,TRBD2,TGTGCCAGCAGTCCCAACTGGACTAGCGGGGTTACCTACGAGCAGTACTTC,CASSPNWTSGVTYEQYF
TRBV6-1,.,TRBJ2-3,.,TGTGCCTGCAGGACAGATACGCAGTATTTT,CACRTDTQYF
TRBV2,many,TRBJ2-3,.,TGTGCCAGCAGTGAAGAGGGACTCGACACAGATACGCAGTATTTT,CASSEEGLDTDTQYF
TRBV6-5,many,TRBJ1-5,.,TGTGCCAGCAGCCCCCTGGGGGGACTTCAGCCCCAGCATTTT,CASSPLGGLQPQHF
TRBV6-2/TRBV6-3,.,TRBJ2-5,TRBD2,TGTGCCAGCAGTTACTCTGGACTAGCGGGGAAAGAGACCCAGTACTTC,CASSYSGLAGKETQYF
TRBV12-3/TRBV12-4,many,TRBJ2-3,.,TGTGCCAGCAGTTTAGGAATAGCGGCCACAGATACGCAGTATTTT,CASSLGIAATDTQYF
TRBV5-6,many,TRBJ2-7,TRBD2,TGTGCCAGCAGCTTGGCGGGGGGTCACCTCTACGAGCAGTACTTC,CASSLAGGHLYEQYF
TRBV12-3/TRBV12-4,.,TRBJ2-3,TRBD1,TGTGCCAGCAGAACGGACCAGGACAGGGAGACAGATACGCAGTATTTT,CASRTDQDRETDTQYF
TRBV19,.,TRBJ2-7,TRBD2,TGTGCCAGTAGCCAACTAGCGGGTGACGCCTACGAGCAGCACTTC,CASSQLAGDAYEQHF
TRBV28,many,TRBJ2-3,.,TGTGCCAGCAGTCTTCGGTTGGGGCGTTTCACAGATACGCAGTATTTT,CASSLRLGRFTDTQYF
TRBV2,.,TRBJ2-5,TRBD2,TGTGCCAGCAGTGGGGGACTAGCGGGAGAAGAGACCCAGTACTTC,CASSGGLAGEETQYF
TRBV12-3/TRBV12-4,many,TRBJ2-7,.,TGTGCCAGCAGTTCCATGATAGGGTCCTACGAGCAGTACTTC,CASSSMIGSYEQYF
TRBV27,few,TRBJ2-7,TRBD2,TGTGCCAGCAGTCGGATTGGGGCGGGAGGGGGCCACGAGCAGTACTTC,CASSRIGAGGGHEQYF
TRBV4-3,many,TRBJ2-5,TRBD2,TGCGCCAGCAGCCCCTTAGCGGGAGGGCCGGGGACCCAGTACTTC,CASSPLAGGPGTQYF
TRBV12-3/TRBV12-4,many,TRBJ2-3,TRBD2,TGTGCCAGCAGTCCAGCCGGGACTAGCGGGGGGATTAGCACAGATACGCAGTATTTT,CASSPAGTSGGISTDTQYF
TRBV7-9,many,TRBJ1-1,.,TGTGCCAGCAGCTTAGTTGAGGGAGATGACACTGAAGCTTTCTTT,CASSLVEGDDTEAFF
TRBV30,few,TRBJ2-7,.,TGTGCCTGGAGTGAGTCGGGGGCCCTCTCCTACGAGCAGTACTTC,CAWSESGALSYEQYF
TRBV12-3/TRBV12-4,.,TRBJ2-1,.,TGTGCCAGCAGCTGGGCCCTAGAGCAGTTCTTC,CASSWALEQFF
TRBV2,many,TRBJ1-3,.,TGTGCCAGCAGCGAAGGGTTTAAAACCCCGGACACCATATATTTT,CASSEGFKTPDTIYF
TRBV6-2/TRBV6-3,few,TRBJ2-7,TRBD1,TGTGCCAGCAGTTACCTCCCGCGACAGGGGAGCTACGAGCAGTACTTC,CASSYLPRQGSYEQYF
TRBV29-1,many,TRBJ1-4,.,TGCAGCGTTGAAGAGGAAGGGCTCACTGAAAAACTGTTTTTT,CSVEEEGLTEKLFF
TRBV7-3,.,TRBJ2-1,TRBD2,TGTGCCAGCAGCTTAACTGGCGGGAGATTAAATGAGCAGTTCTTC,CASSLTGGRLNEQFF
TRBV5-1,many,TRBJ2-7,.,TGCGCCAGCAGCCACGTCGGGGGGCGGGAGGAGCAGTACTTC,CASSHVGGREEQYF
TRBV7-9,many,TRBJ1-2,TRBD1,TGTGCCAGCAGCTACTCCGGGACAGAGATTTATGGCTACACCTTC,CASSYSGTEIYGYTF
TRBV5-4,many,TRBJ2-7,.,TGTGCCAGCAGCTTTTTCAGGGAGGAGCAGTACTTC,CASSFFREEQYF
TRBV6-5,many,TRBJ1-1,.,TGTGCCAGCAGCCTAAGCCAGGGCCTAAACACTGAAGCTTTCTTT,CASSLSQGLNTEAFF
TRBV20-1,.,TRBJ2-1,.,TGCAGTGCTAGAGAACTAGGGCAGTATAATGAGCAGTGCTTC,CSARELGQYNEQCF
TRBV9,many,TRBJ2-5,.,TGTGCCAGCAGCGTGACCCATGGACAGGAACGGGGGGAGACCCAGTACTTC,CASSVTHGQERGETQYF
TRBV7-9,many,TRBJ2-3,TRBD2,TGTGCCAGCAGCTCCACCTCTCGAGGACTAGCGGGAGACCCTACTACAGATACGCAGTATTTT,CASSSTSRGLAGDPTTDTQYF
TRBV30,many,TRBJ1-2,TRBD1,TGTGCCTGGAGCGGAGGGGGCGCGGATGGCTACACCTTC,CAWSGGGADGYTF
TRBV5-4,many,TRBJ2-5,TRBD2,TGTGCCAGCAGCACCGGACTAGACCAAGAGACCCAGTACTTC,CASSTGLDQETQYF
TRBV27,many,TRBJ2-3,.,TGTGCCAGCAGTGCCTGGGGGGGCGATAGCACAGATACGCAGTATTTT,CASSAWGGDSTDTQYF
TRBV7-9,.,TRBJ2-1,.,TGTGCCAGCAGCTTAATGATAGGGGGGGTGGCCTACAATGAGCAGTTCTTC,CASSLMIGGVAYNEQFF
TRBV4-2,many,TRBJ2-7,.,TGTGCCAGCAGCCAACCGGGGACATCCGGACTCGAGCAGTACTTC,CASSQPGTSGLEQYF
TRBV27,.,TRBJ2-7,.,TGTGCCACCAGTACCAACCAAATTATTGGGTCCGAGCAGTACTTC,CATSTNQIIGSEQYF
TRBV19,.,TRBJ2-3,.,TGTGCCAGTAGTACAGGGTCCGCAGATACGCAGTATTTT,CASSTGSADTQYF
TRBV19,.,TRBJ2-7,.,TGTGCCAGTAGTATGGGGGACGGGGTCCACGAGCAGTACTTC,CASSMGDGVHEQYF
TRBV3-1,.,TRBJ2-5,.,TGTGCCAGCAGCCGGGGGGAAGGGGGCCCCGCAGAGACCCAGTACTTC,CASSRGEGGPAETQYF
TRBV12-3/TRBV12-4,.,TRBJ2-3,.,TGTGCCAGCAGTTTAGCAACTTCAGTAAGCGATACGCAGTATTTT,CASSLATSVSDTQYF
TRBV4-3,many,TRBJ2-3,.,TGCGCCAGCAGCCAACGACGGACAGATACCCCCTTCACAGATACGCAGTATTTT,CASSQRRTDTPFTDTQYF
TRBV20-1,many,TRBJ2-7,.,TGCAGTGCTAGGAGACAGAGCTCCTACGAGCAGTACTTC,CSARRQSSYEQYF
TRBV9,many,TRBJ2-1,TRBD2,TGTGCCAGCAGCGTAGTTGGCATGGGACTAGCGGGTACTGAGCAGTTCTTC,CASSVVGMGLAGTEQFF
TRBV12-3/TRBV12-4,many,TRBJ1-2,.,TGTGCCAGCAGTCCCTCCACGGGAGTCGGCTACACCTTC,CASSPSTGVGYTF
TRBV27,.,TRBJ2-2,.,TGTGCCAGCAGTTCTTTACGGGGGGCCATGGGCGGGGAGCTGTTTTTT,CASSSLRGAMGGELFF
TRBV29-1,few,TRBJ2-1,.,TGCAGCATCAGGGGTGGTTCCAATGAGCAGTTCTTC,CSIRGGSNEQFF